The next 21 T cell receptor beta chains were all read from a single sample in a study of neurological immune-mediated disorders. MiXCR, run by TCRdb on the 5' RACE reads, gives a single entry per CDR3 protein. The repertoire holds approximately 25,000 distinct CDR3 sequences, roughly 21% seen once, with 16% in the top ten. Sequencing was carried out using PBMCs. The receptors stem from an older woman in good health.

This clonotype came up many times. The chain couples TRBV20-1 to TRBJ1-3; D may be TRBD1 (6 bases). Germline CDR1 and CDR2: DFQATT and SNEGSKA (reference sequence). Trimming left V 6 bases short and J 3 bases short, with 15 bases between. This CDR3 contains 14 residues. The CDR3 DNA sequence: TGCAGTGCCACACAGGGAGGGGGTGGAAACACCATATATTTT. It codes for CSATQGGGGNTIYF.

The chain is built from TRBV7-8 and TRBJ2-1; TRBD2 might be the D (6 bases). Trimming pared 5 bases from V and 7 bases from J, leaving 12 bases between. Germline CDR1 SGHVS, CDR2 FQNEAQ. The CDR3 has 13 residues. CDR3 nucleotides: TGTGCCAGCAGCCCGGGTGGAGGGAATGAGCAGTTCTTC. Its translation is CASSPGGGNEQFF.

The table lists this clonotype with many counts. The CDR3 DNA reads as TGTGCCAGCAGTTGGGCAGGGGTAAGTGACTCCTACAATGAGCAGTTCTTC. Translating gives CASSWAGVSDSYNEQFF. The chain is built from TRBV12-3 or TRBV12-4 and TRBJ2-1; maybe TRBD1 (6 bases). The V gene lost 4 bases and the J gene lost 0 bases, with 16 bases spanning the gap. The CDR3 is 17 residues long.

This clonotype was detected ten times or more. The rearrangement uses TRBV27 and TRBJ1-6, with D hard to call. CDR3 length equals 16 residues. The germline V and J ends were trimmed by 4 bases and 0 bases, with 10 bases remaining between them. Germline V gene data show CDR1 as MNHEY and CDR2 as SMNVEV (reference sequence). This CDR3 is CASSSYLSSYNSPLHF. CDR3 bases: TGTGCCAGCAGTTCATATCTGAGCTCCTATAATTCACCCCTCCACTTT.

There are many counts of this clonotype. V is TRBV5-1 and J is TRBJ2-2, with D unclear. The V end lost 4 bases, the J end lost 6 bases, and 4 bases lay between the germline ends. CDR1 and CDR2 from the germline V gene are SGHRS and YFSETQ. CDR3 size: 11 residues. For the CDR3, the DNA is TGCGCCAGCAGCGGGGCCGGGGAGCTGTTTTTT. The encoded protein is CASSGAGELFF.

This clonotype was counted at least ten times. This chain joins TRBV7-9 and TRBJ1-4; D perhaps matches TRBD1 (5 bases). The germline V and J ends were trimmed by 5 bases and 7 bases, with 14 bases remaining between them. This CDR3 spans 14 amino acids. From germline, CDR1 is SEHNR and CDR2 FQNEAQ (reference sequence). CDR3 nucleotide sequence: TGTGCCAGCAGCGTTTGGGGGAGTGGTGAAAAACTGTTTTTT. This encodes CASSVWGSGEKLFF.

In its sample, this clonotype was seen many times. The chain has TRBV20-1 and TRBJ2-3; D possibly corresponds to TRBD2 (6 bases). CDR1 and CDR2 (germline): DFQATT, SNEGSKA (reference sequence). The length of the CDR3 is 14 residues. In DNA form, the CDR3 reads TGCAGCATATTAGCGGATCCTAGCACAGATACGCAGTATTTT. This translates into CSILADPSTDTQYF.

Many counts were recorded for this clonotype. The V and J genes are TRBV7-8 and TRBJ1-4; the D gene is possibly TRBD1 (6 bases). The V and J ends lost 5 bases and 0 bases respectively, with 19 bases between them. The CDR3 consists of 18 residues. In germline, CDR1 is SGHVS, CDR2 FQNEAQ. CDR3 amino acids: CASSGKGGVPATNEKLFF. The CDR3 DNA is TGTGCCAGCAGCGGAAAGGGGGGGGTTCCTGCAACTAATGAAAAACTGTTTTTT. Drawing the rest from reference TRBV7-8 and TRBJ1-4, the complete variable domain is GAGVSQSPRYKVAKRGQDVALRCDPISGHVSLFWYQQALGQGPEFLTYFQNEAQLDKSGLPSDRFFAERPEGSVSTLKIQRTQQEDSAVYLCASSGKGGVPATNEKLFFGSGTQLSVL.

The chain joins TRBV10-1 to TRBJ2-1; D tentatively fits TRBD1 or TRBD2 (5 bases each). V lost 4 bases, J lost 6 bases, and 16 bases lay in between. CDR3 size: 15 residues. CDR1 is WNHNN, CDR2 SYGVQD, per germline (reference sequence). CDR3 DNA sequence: TGCGCCAGCAGTGCTGGGGCGGGCCCAAGCAATGAGCAGTTCTTC. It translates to CASSAGAGPSNEQFF.

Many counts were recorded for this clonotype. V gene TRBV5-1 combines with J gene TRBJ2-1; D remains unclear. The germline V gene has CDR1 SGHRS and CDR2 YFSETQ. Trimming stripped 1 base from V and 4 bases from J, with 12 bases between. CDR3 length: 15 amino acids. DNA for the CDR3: TGCGCCAGCAGCTTGAACAGCCATGGGTACAATGAGCAGTTCTTC. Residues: CASSLNSHGYNEQFF.

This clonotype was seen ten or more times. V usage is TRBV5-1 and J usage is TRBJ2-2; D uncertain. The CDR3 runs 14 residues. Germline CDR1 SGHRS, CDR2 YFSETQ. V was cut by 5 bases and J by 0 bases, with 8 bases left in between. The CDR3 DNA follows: TGCGCCAGCAGTCCTGACCCGAACACCGGGGAGCTGTTTTTT. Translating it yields CASSPDPNTGELFF.

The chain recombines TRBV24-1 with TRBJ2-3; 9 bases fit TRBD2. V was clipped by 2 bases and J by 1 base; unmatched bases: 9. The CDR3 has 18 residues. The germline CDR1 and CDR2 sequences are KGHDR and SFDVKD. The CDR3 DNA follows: TGTGCCACCAGTGATTGGCACGTAGCGGGAGCAGGCACAGATACGCAGTATTTT. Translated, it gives CATSDWHVAGAGTDTQYF.

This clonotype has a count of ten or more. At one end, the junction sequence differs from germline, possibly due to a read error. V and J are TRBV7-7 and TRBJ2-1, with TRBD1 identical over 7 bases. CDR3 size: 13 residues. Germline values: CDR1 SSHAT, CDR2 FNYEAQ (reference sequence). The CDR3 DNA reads TGTGCTAGCAGCCCCTCAACAGGGGCCAAGCAGTTCTTC. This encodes CASSPSTGAKQFF. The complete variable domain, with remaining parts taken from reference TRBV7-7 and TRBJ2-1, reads GAGVSQSPRYKVTKRGQDVTLRCDPISSHATLYWYQQALGQGPEFLTYFNYEAQPDKSGLPSDRFSAERPEGSISTLTIQRTEQRDSAMYRCASSPSTGAKQFFGPGTRLTVL.

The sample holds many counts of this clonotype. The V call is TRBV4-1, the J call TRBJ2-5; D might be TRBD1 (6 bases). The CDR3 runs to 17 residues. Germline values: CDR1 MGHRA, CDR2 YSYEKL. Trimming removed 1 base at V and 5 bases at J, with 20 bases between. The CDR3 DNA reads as TGCGCCAGCAGCCAAGTCTTCCGAGACAGGTATCTGGAGACCCAGTACTTC. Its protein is CASSQVFRDRYLETQYF.

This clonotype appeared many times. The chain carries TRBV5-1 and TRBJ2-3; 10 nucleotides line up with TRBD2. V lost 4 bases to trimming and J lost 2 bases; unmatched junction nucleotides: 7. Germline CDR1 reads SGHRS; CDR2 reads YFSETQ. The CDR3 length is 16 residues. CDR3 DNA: TGCGCCAGCAGCCGTGGACTAGCGGAAGTCACAGATACGCAGTATTTT. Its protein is CASSRGLAEVTDTQYF. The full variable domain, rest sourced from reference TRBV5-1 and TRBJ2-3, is KAGVTQTPRYLIKTRGQQVTLSCSPISGHRSVSWYQQTPGQGLQFLFEYFSETQRNKGNFPGRFSGRQFSNSRSEMNVSTLELGDSALYLCASSRGLAEVTDTQYFGPGTRLTVL.

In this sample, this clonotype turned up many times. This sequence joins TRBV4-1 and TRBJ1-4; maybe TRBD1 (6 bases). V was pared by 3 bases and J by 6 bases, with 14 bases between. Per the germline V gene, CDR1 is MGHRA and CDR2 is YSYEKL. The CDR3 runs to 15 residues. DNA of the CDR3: TGCGCCAGCAGCCATCGAAGCAGGGGAGATGAAAAACTGTTTTTT. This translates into CASSHRSRGDEKLFF.

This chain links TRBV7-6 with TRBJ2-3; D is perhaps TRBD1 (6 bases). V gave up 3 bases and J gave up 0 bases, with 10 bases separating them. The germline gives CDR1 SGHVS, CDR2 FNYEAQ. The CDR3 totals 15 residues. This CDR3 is CASSFPGHSTDTQYF. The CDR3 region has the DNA TGTGCCAGCAGCTTCCCGGGACACAGCACAGATACGCAGTATTTT.

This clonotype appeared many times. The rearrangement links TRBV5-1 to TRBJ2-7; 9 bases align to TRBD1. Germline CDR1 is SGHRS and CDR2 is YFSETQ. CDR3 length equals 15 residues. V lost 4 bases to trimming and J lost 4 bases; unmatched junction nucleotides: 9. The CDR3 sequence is CASSPGTGILYEQYF. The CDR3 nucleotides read TGCGCCAGCAGCCCGGGGACAGGGATTTTGTACGAGCAGTACTTC.

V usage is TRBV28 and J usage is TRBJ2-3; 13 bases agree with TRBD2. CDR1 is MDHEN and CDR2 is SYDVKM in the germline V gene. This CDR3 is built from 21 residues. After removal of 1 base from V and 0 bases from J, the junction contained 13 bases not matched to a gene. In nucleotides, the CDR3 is TGTGCCAGCAGTTTATTGTTCCCGAGACTAGCGGGAGGACCTAGCACAGATACGCAGTATTTT. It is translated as CASSLLFPRLAGGPSTDTQYF.

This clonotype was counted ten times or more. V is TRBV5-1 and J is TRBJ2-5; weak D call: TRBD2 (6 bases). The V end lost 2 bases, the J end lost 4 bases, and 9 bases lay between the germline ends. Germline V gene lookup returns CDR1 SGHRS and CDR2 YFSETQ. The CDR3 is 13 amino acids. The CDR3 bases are TGCGCCAGCAGCTTTTCGGAGGGAGAGACCCAGTACTTC. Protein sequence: CASSFSEGETQYF. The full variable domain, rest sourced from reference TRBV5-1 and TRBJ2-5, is KAGVTQTPRYLIKTRGQQVTLSCSPISGHRSVSWYQQTPGQGLQFLFEYFSETQRNKGNFPGRFSGRQFSNSRSEMNVSTLELGDSALYLCASSFSEGETQYFGPGTRLLVL.

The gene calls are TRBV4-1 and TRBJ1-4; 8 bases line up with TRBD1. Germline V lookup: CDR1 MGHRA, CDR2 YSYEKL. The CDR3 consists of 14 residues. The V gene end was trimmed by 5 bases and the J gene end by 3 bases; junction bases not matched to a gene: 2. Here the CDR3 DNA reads TGCGCCAGCAGCACGGACAGGGCTAATGAAAAACTGTTTTTT. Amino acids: CASSTDRANEKLFF.